The 10 T cell receptor beta chains given below trace back to one sample, sequenced in a study of shared clonotypes between healthy human individuals. Sequenced by immunoSEQ multiplex PCR; TCRdb stores in-frame clones only, minus some. The sample contains some 2,500,000 clones, around 93% of which appear only once. Sequenced input: naive CD4+ T cells from PBMCs. As for subset: CD45RA+ positively selected. Every receptor here comes from a man younger than 30 in good health. Some clones in this sample may be carry-over from other donors' samples.

This chain's CDR3 is CASSWGTAGAGELFF. The CDR3 DNA sequence: TGTGCCAGCAGCTGGGGGACAGCAGGGGCCGGGGAGCTGTTTTTT. The chain recombines TRBV5-5 with TRBJ2-2; TRBD1 agrees at 7 bases. CDR1 is SGHKS and CDR2 is YYEKEE in the germline V gene (reference sequence). V lost 3 bases, J lost 6 bases, and 8 bases stayed unmatched. The CDR3 runs 15 residues.

The J gene is TRBJ2-7, the V gene TRBV7-2; TRBD2 matches at 13 bases. The CDR3 consists of 17 residues. Germline loops: CDR1 SGHTA, CDR2 FQGNSA. V gave up 5 bases and J gave up 2 bases; unmatched junction bases: 9. The chain's CDR3 is CASSVRLAGGTPYEQYF. DNA for the CDR3: TGTGCCAGCAGCGTACGACTAGCGGGAGGCACTCCCTACGAGCAGTACTTC.

The chain combines TRBV5-1 with TRBJ1-2; D possibly corresponds to TRBD1 (6 bases). The ends were cut back, 0 bases at V and 5 bases at J, with 14 bases in the middle. The germline V gene has CDR1 SGHRS and CDR2 YFSETQ. CDR3 length equals 15 residues. The CDR3 DNA is TGCGCCAGCAGCTTGGACCCAGGGGACCATTATGGCTACACCTTC. Protein product: CASSLDPGDHYGYTF. Full variable domain (remainder filled in from reference TRBV5-1 and TRBJ1-2): KAGVTQTPRYLIKTRGQQVTLSCSPISGHRSVSWYQQTPGQGLQFLFEYFSETQRNKGNFPGRFSGRQFSNSRSEMNVSTLELGDSALYLCASSLDPGDHYGYTFGSGTRLTVV.

The chain carries TRBV28 and TRBJ1-1, with TRBD1 matching 7 bases. The CDR3 extends over 14 amino acids. Germline V gene lookup returns CDR1 MDHEN and CDR2 SYDVKM. The V and J ends lost 6 bases and 4 bases, in that order; junction bases with no gene match: 8. CDR3 coding DNA: TGTGCCAGCAGCCCGGGGACAGCGACCACTGAAGCTTTCTTT. It encodes CASSPGTATTEAFF.

J is TRBJ2-2 and V is TRBV10-3; TRBD2 is a possible D gene (6 bases). V lost 4 bases and J 4 bases, leaving 10 bases between the germline ends. Germline V gene sequence: CDR1 ENHRY, CDR2 SYGVKD. There are 14 residues in the CDR3. In DNA, the CDR3 is TGTGCCATCAGTGGGAGGGGATTCACCGGGGAGCTGTTTTTT. Its translation is CAISGRGFTGELFF.

This sequence joins TRBV30 and TRBJ1-3; TRBD1 is a possible D gene (5 bases). V was shortened by 0 bases and J by 4 bases, with 13 bases between the two germline ends. This CDR3 contains 15 residues. Germline V gene sequence: CDR1 GTSNPN, CDR2 SVGIG (reference sequence). Written as DNA, the CDR3 is TGTGCCTGGAGTGTAGGAGGGGCCGCGGGAAACACCATATATTTT. Translated, it gives CAWSVGGAAGNTIYF. Full variable domain (rest looked up from reference TRBV30 and TRBJ1-3): SQTIHQWPATLVQPVGSPLSLECTVEGTSNPNLYWYRQAAGRGLQLLFYSVGIGQISSEVPQNLSASRPQDRQFILSSKKLLLSDSGFYLCAWSVGGAAGNTIYFGEGSWLTVV.

The chain uses TRBV28 and TRBJ1-5; perhaps TRBD1 as D (5 bases). Trimming took off 5 bases at V and 7 bases at J, with 21 bases between the two ends. Germline V gene sequence: CDR1 MDHEN, CDR2 SYDVKM. The CDR3 has 16 amino acids. In DNA, the CDR3 is TGTGCCAGCAGTGTCAGGGCCTCCCTCAGGGACCAGCCCCAGCATTTT. It specifies CASSVRASLRDQPQHF. Filled out from reference TRBV28 and TRBJ1-5, the complete variable domain reads DVKVTQSSRYLVKRTGEKVFLECVQDMDHENMFWYRQDPGLGLRLIYFSYDVKMKEKGDIPEGYSVSREKKERFSLILESASTNQTSMYLCASSVRASLRDQPQHFGDGTRLSIL.

The V call is TRBV9, the J call TRBJ1-2; TRBD1 might be the D (5 bases). Germline V gene sequence: CDR1 SGDLS, CDR2 YYNGEE. The ends were cut back, 3 bases at V and 4 bases at J, with 13 bases in the middle. This CDR3 contains 14 residues. The CDR3 loop is CASSATGTPYGYTF. CDR3 in DNA: TGTGCCAGCAGCGCCACCGGGACCCCCTATGGCTACACCTTC.

The chain carries TRBV6-5 and TRBJ2-7, with 9 nucleotides matching TRBD1. V shed 4 bases and J 4 bases; nucleotides not matched to a gene: 8. Germline CDR1 reads MNHEY; CDR2 reads SVGAGI. The CDR3 runs 15 residues. Here the CDR3 reads CASSSTGGAGYEQYF. In nucleotides, the CDR3 is TGTGCCAGCAGTTCCACAGGGGGCGCCGGGTACGAGCAGTACTTC.

The chain links TRBV9 to TRBJ2-3; D might be TRBD1 (6 bases). V dropped 3 bases and J dropped 5 bases, with 10 bases sitting between them. This CDR3 is 13 amino acids long. CDR1 is SGDLS, CDR2 YYNGEE, per germline. The CDR3 reads CASSGTDGDTQYF. CDR3 sequence (DNA): TGTGCCAGCAGCGGGACAGATGGAGATACGCAGTATTTT.